This passage covers 26 T cell receptor beta chains from one sample sequenced in a study of T cell repertoires in cytomegalovirus infection. Using its own MiXCR run on the reads, TCRdb lists one record per CDR3 protein. The sample yields hundreds of thousands of distinct CDR3 sequences, approximately 10% seen once. Sequenced input: PBMCs. The receptors stem from a human donor in good health (CMV status not recorded). Some clones in this sample may be carry-over from other donors' samples.

This clonotype came up many times. The chain couples TRBV6-2 or TRBV6-3 to TRBJ2-7; D possibly corresponds to TRBD1 (5 bases). This CDR3 is built from 16 residues. V was pared by 2 bases and J by 0 bases, with 14 bases between. Per the germline V gene, CDR1 is MNHEY and CDR2 is SVGEGT. CDR3 nucleotides: TGTGCCAGCAGTTACGCCTTAGGGCAGGGCTCCTACGAGCAGTACGTC. It encodes CASSYALGQGSYEQYV.

In regard to this clonotype: Mismatch with germline at one junction end may stem from a read error. J is TRBJ1-2 and V is TRBV20-1; the D is unclear. CDR1 is DFQATT, CDR2 SNEGSKA, per germline (reference sequence). The CDR3 totals 15 residues. The CDR3 nucleotides are TGCAGTGCTAGAGATCTAGGGAGGATAAACTATGGCTTCACCTTC. It is translated as CSARDLGRINYGFTF.

This clonotype has more than one count but fewer than ten. The chain combines TRBV5-1 with TRBJ1-2; the D gene is possibly TRBD1 (5 bases). The CDR3 is 13 residues long. CDR1 SGHRS and CDR2 YFSETQ come from the germline V gene. V was cut by 4 bases and J by 8 bases, with 15 bases left in between. The CDR3 reads CASSDGGSVGYTF. DNA for the CDR3: TGCGCCAGCAGCGATGGGGGTTCGGTCGGCTACACCTTC.

This clonotype showed up many times. The rearrangement links TRBV7-2 to TRBJ1-5, with TRBD1 as a possible D gene (6 bases). CDR3 length: 13 amino acids. CDR1 SGHTA and CDR2 FQGNSA come from the germline V gene. The V gene lost 4 bases and the J gene lost 9 bases, with 13 bases spanning the gap. CDR3 in amino acids: CASSSWDISPQHF. CDR3 DNA sequence: TGTGCCAGCAGCTCATGGGACATTTCGCCCCAGCATTTT.

The V and J genes are TRBV29-1 and TRBJ2-7; D gene unclear. From germline, CDR1 is SQVTM and CDR2 ANQGSEA. V lost 6 bases to trimming and J lost 5 bases, with 11 bases between them. The CDR3 is 11 residues long. The CDR3 region is CSVQRSNEQYF. CDR3 coding DNA: TGCAGCGTCCAAAGGAGCAACGAGCAGTACTTC.

The sample holds many counts of this clonotype. This chain connects TRBV28 to TRBJ1-5, with no clear D. Trimming removed 2 bases at V and 5 bases at J, with 1 base between. The CDR3 length is 11 residues. Germline V gene data show CDR1 as MDHEN and CDR2 as SYDVKM. The chain's CDR3 is CASSLHQPQHF. The CDR3 nucleotides are TGTGCCAGCAGTTTACATCAGCCCCAGCATTTT.

This clonotype was counted ten times or more. The chain combines TRBV29-1 with TRBJ2-1; 7 bases agree with TRBD1. Per the germline V gene, CDR1 is SQVTM and CDR2 is ANQGSEA. V was clipped by 6 bases and J by 4 bases; unmatched bases: 6. The CDR3 totals 13 residues. CDR3 protein: CSVLQGSYNEQFF. DNA of the CDR3: TGCAGCGTCCTACAGGGGTCGTACAATGAGCAGTTCTTC.

At least ten counts were recorded for this clonotype. The chain joins TRBV28 to TRBJ1-5, with D perhaps matching TRBD1 (6 bases). Trimming took 1 base from V and 3 from J, leaving 13 bases between them. The CDR3 extends over 16 amino acids. Germline CDR1 is MDHEN and CDR2 is SYDVKM. The CDR3 nucleotides are TGTGCCAGCAGTTTATACAGGGCGGAGAACAATCAGCCCCAGCATTTT. As protein: CASSLYRAENNQPQHF.

This clonotype was recorded at least ten times. This chain links TRBV28 with TRBJ2-3; D is unresolved. CDR3 length: 12 amino acids. V was pared by 3 bases and J by 7 bases, with 8 bases between. CDR1 and CDR2 from the germline V gene are MDHEN and SYDVKM. The CDR3, as DNA: TGTGCCAGCAGTTTGCCCCCAAATACGCAGTATTTT. Its protein is CASSLPPNTQYF.

This clonotype was detected many times. The V and J genes are TRBV4-1 and TRBJ1-1; TRBD1 aligns across 8 bases. The V segment lost 1 base and the J segment 1 base; nucleotides outside the gene matches: 8. The CDR3 consists of 17 residues. Per the germline V gene, CDR1 is MGHRA and CDR2 is YSYEKL. CDR3 loop: CASSQAAPGTGNTEAFF. The CDR3 DNA reads as TGCGCCAGCAGCCAAGCCGCCCCCGGGACAGGGAACACTGAAGCTTTCTTT.

The rearrangement links TRBV6-2 or TRBV6-3 to TRBJ1-2, with 10 bases matching TRBD1. V dropped 6 bases and J dropped 4; count of bases not matched to a gene: 8. The CDR3 runs 15 residues. From germline, CDR1 is MNHEY and CDR2 SVGEGT. The CDR3 region is CASSRPGQGFYGYTF. The CDR3 DNA is TGTGCCAGCAGCCGACCGGGACAGGGGTTCTATGGCTACACCTTC.

The chain carries TRBV20-1 and TRBJ1-2; D is possibly TRBD1 (5 bases). V was trimmed by 1 base and J by 6 bases, leaving 12 bases between them. Germline values: CDR1 DFQATT, CDR2 SNEGSKA (reference sequence). The CDR3 length is 13 residues. CDR3 amino acids: CSARALGHDGYTF. The DNA for the CDR3 is TGCAGTGCTAGAGCCCTAGGACATGATGGCTACACCTTC.

This clonotype was picked up many times. The chain employs TRBV7-2 and TRBJ2-5; possibly TRBD1 for D (6 bases). Germline V gene data show CDR1 as SGHTA and CDR2 as FQGNSA. The CDR3 has 15 amino acids. V was clipped by 1 base and J by 7 bases, with 16 bases between them. The CDR3 loop is CASSLGVEPGATQYF. For the CDR3, the DNA is TGTGCCAGCAGCTTAGGGGTCGAGCCAGGGGCGACCCAGTACTTC.

In this sample, this clonotype turned up many times. The CDR3 loop is CASRGTGIDGNTIYF. Here the CDR3 DNA reads TGTGCCAGCAGGGGTACAGGGATCGACGGAAACACCATATATTTT. V usage is TRBV12-3 or TRBV12-4 and J usage is TRBJ1-3, with D tentatively TRBD1 (6 bases). CDR3 length: 15 amino acids. Deletions cut 6 bases from V and 4 bases from J, with 16 bases between.

This clonotype was detected only a few times. This chain connects TRBV12-3 or TRBV12-4 to TRBJ2-7, with D possibly TRBD2 on 6 matching bases. The CDR3 sequence is 13 residues long. The V end was cut by 6 bases, the J end by 3 bases, with 12 bases between. The CDR3: CASSPGLHYEQYF. The CDR3 coding sequence is TGTGCCAGCAGCCCTGGACTACACTACGAGCAGTACTTC.

This clonotype was seen a handful of times. The chain is built from TRBV13 and TRBJ1-2; 9 bases are shared with TRBD1. The CDR3 consists of 16 residues. Germline CDR1 reads PRHDT; CDR2 reads FYEKMQ (reference sequence). V trimming: 2 bases; J trimming: 5 bases; junction bases outside the gene matches: 9. The CDR3, as DNA: TGTGCCAGCAGCTTAATGGGACAGGGACGGTTGTATGGCTACACCTTC. It codes for CASSLMGQGRLYGYTF.

At least ten counts were recorded for this clonotype. This chain joins TRBV7-9 and TRBJ2-1; TRBD2 matches 14 bases. V gave up 5 bases and J gave up 9 bases; unmatched junction bases: 9. This CDR3 is 16 amino acids long. Germline values: CDR1 SEHNR, CDR2 FQNEAQ (reference sequence). DNA for the CDR3: TGTGCCAGCAGCCGGACTAGCGGGGGGAGTTCGGGTGAGCAGTTCTTC. It specifies CASSRTSGGSSGEQFF. Using reference TRBV7-9 and TRBJ2-1 for the parts outside the CDR3, the full variable domain is DTGVSQNPRHKITKRGQNVTFRCDPISEHNRLYWYRQTLGQGPEFLTYFQNEAQLEKSRLLSDRFSAERPKGSFSTLEIQRTEQGDSAMYLCASSRTSGGSSGEQFFGPGTRLTVL.

Many counts were recorded for this clonotype. The chain uses TRBV10-3 and TRBJ1-5, with 7 bases identical to TRBD1. Germline-derived CDR1 and CDR2 are ENHRY and SYGVKD. CDR3 length: 17 amino acids. V lost 2 bases, J lost 3 bases, and 10 bases stayed unmatched. The DNA for the CDR3 is TGTGCCATCAGTGAGCAGCTGACAGGGTCCCTCAATCAGCCCCAGCATTTT. Translated: CAISEQLTGSLNQPQHF.

In this sample, this clonotype turned up a few times. The chain links TRBV20-1 to TRBJ2-7; D gene uncertain. The CDR3 extends over 13 amino acids. Trimming took off 0 bases at V and 1 base at J, with 7 bases between the two ends. Germline CDR1 is DFQATT and CDR2 is SNEGSKA (reference sequence). The CDR3 sequence: CSARDLDSYEQYF. The CDR3 DNA sequence: TGCAGTGCTAGAGATTTAGATTCCTACGAGCAGTACTTC.

In this sample, this clonotype turned up many times. This rearrangement joins TRBV7-9 to TRBJ1-2; maybe TRBD1 (5 bases). Trimming took 5 bases from V and 4 from J, leaving 17 bases between them. The V gene's germline CDR1 is SEHNR and CDR2 FQNEAQ (reference sequence). The CDR3 consists of 15 residues. This chain's CDR3 is CASSRGEGKAYGYTF. The CDR3, as DNA: TGTGCCAGCAGCCGAGGGGAGGGGAAGGCCTATGGCTACACCTTC.

This clonotype was observed many times. The V gene is TRBV7-8, the J gene TRBJ2-5, with D tentatively TRBD1 (6 bases). Trimming took 5 bases from V and 5 from J, leaving 18 bases between them. The germline CDR1 and CDR2 sequences are SGHVS and FQNEAQ. The CDR3 runs 15 residues. CDR3 sequence: CASSPLQGFSETQYF. DNA for the CDR3: TGTGCCAGCAGCCCCCTACAGGGATTCTCCGAGACCCAGTACTTC.

This clonotype was seen ten or more times. This chain links TRBV28 with TRBJ1-5; D is unresolved. The CDR3 runs 13 residues. CDR1 and CDR2 from the germline V gene are MDHEN and SYDVKM. The V and J ends lost 5 bases and 7 bases respectively, with 12 bases between them. CDR3 coding DNA: TGTGCCAGCAGTCCTCTCGTAGTCCAGCCCCAGCATTTT. The encoded protein is CASSPLVVQPQHF.

This clonotype was observed at least ten times. The rearrangement uses TRBV6-2 or TRBV6-3 and TRBJ1-4; TRBD1 matches at 7 bases. The CDR3 spans 15 residues. Germline CDR1 MNHEY, CDR2 SVGEGT. The ends lost 2 bases at V and 8 bases at J; junction bases unmatched: 8. CDR3 sequence (DNA): TGTGCCAGCAGTTACCGCCGACAGGGAGAGGAAAAACTGTTTTTT. Protein product: CASSYRRQGEEKLFF.

On this clonotype: Possible read error: a much larger clone is one base away. The V and J genes are TRBV4-1 and TRBJ2-3; D is unresolved. The CDR3 consists of 14 residues. Germline V gene lookup returns CDR1 MGHRA and CDR2 YSYEKL. The CDR3 coding sequence is TGCGCCAGCAACCAAGTCGGCCTCACAGATACGCAGTATTTT. The encoded protein is CASNQVGLTDTQYF.

This clonotype has ten or more counts. The chain uses TRBV28 and TRBJ1-5; 7 positions match TRBD1. The germline V gene encodes CDR1 MDHEN and CDR2 SYDVKM. CDR3 length: 14 amino acids. Trimming took 4 bases from V and 6 from J; bases not matched to a gene: 6. CDR3 nucleotide sequence: TGTGCCAGCAGTTCTCCAGGGGGAAGTCAGCCCCAGCATTTT. This sequence encodes CASSSPGGSQPQHF.

This clonotype was observed once. The chain carries TRBV20-1 and TRBJ1-5, with 7 bases aligning to TRBD1. Germline CDR1 and CDR2: DFQATT and SNEGSKA (reference sequence). With 4 bases clipped from V and 2 bases from J, the junction kept 8 bases outside the gene matches. This CDR3 comprises 15 residues. In nucleotides, the CDR3 is TGCAGTGCTATTGGCCTCAGGGGGGGCAATCAGCCCCAGCATTTT. The encoded protein is CSAIGLRGGNQPQHF.